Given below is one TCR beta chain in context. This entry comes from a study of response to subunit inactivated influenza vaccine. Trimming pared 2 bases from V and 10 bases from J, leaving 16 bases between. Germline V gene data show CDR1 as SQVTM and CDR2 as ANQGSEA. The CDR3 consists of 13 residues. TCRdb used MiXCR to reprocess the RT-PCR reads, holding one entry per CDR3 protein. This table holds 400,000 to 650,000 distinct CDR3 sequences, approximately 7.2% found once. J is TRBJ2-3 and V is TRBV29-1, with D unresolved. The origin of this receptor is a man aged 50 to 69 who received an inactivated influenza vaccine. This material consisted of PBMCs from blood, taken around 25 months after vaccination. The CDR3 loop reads CSVELLGLPSQYF. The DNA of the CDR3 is TGCAGCGTTGAACTGCTAGGTCTGCCGTCGCAGTATTTT.